The 27 T cell receptor beta chains listed next were all sequenced from one sample in a study of Graves' ophthalmopathy and Graves' hyperthyroidism. Amplified material comprised TCR beta CDR3 regions derived from RNA transcripts. The first round was an RT-PCR with HTBI primers, and the second round was a multiplex PCR. One entry per CDR3 protein, called by TCRdb with MiXCR from the multiplex PCR reads. In the table there are 650,000 to 900,000 distinct CDR3 sequences, 35% to 50% of which are singletons. Sequencing used peripheral blood. These receptors were taken from an adult man with Graves' ophthalmopathy.

This clonotype was detected a few times. This chain joins TRBV7-2 and TRBJ1-2, with no clear D. From germline, CDR1 is SGHTA and CDR2 FQGNSA. V shed 5 bases and J shed 2 bases, with 9 bases lying between them. The CDR3 runs to 13 residues. CDR3 nucleotides: TGTGCCAGCAGCCAAGAGGTAAACTATGGCTACACCTTC. This encodes CASSQEVNYGYTF.

The V call is TRBV29-1, the J call TRBJ2-6, with a weak D call TRBD2 (6 bases). This CDR3 contains 17 residues. V was shortened by 5 bases and J by 0 bases, with 17 bases between the two germline ends. Germline V gene sequence: CDR1 SQVTM, CDR2 ANQGSEA. This CDR3 is CSVSPGEASSGANVLTF. CDR3 in DNA: TGCAGCGTTTCTCCGGGAGAGGCGTCCTCTGGGGCCAACGTCCTGACTTTC.

The sample holds a few counts of this clonotype. The chain employs TRBV7-9 and TRBJ1-2; possible D gene TRBD1, 6 bases. The germline V gene has CDR1 SEHNR and CDR2 FQNEAQ (reference sequence). This CDR3 has 15 amino acids. Deletions cut 4 bases from V and 2 bases from J, with 14 bases between. In nucleotides, the CDR3 is TGTGCCAGCAGCTCCGGATGGACAGCAAACTATGGCTACACCTTC. Its protein product is CASSSGWTANYGYTF.

The V gene is TRBV6-6, the J gene TRBJ2-6, with D hard to call. Germline CDR1 MNHNY, CDR2 SVGAGI (reference sequence). V gave up 2 bases and J gave up 0 bases, with 11 bases separating them. The CDR3 is made up of 17 amino acids. The CDR3 DNA reads TGTGCCAGCAGTTACAAGGCCAGTCTCTCTGGGGCCAACGTCCTGACTTTC. This sequence encodes CASSYKASLSGANVLTF.

The V and J genes are TRBV25-1 and TRBJ2-2; D gene unclear. The CDR3 runs 13 residues. The V end lost 9 bases, the J end lost 0 bases, and 8 bases lay between the germline ends. Germline V CDR1 and CDR2: MGHDK, SYGVNS. CDR3 in amino acids: CASPSSNTGELFF. The CDR3 coding sequence is TGTGCCAGTCCCTCCTCGAACACCGGGGAGCTGTTTTTT.

V and J are TRBV2 and TRBJ2-7; 8 nucleotides match TRBD2. There are 15 residues in the CDR3. The V gene's germline CDR1 is SNHLY and CDR2 FYNNEI. V lost 1 base and J lost 4; bases outside the gene matches: 6. DNA of the CDR3: TGTGCCAGCAGTGAAGGTACTAGCGGAACATACGAGCAGTACTTC. Protein product: CASSEGTSGTYEQYF.

This clonotype was seen ten or more times. The V and J genes are TRBV20-1 and TRBJ1-2; 8 positions agree with TRBD1. Germline V gene lookup returns CDR1 DFQATT and CDR2 SNEGSKA (reference sequence). Trimming removed 3 bases from V and 6 bases from J; junction bases left unmatched: 6. This CDR3 comprises 13 residues. CDR3 amino acids: CSASEDRADGYTF. The CDR3 nucleotides read TGCAGTGCTAGCGAGGACAGGGCGGATGGCTACACCTTC.

This clonotype occurred many times. The CDR3 protein is CASREGVLGSQETQYF. CDR3 coding DNA: TGTGCCAGCAGGGAGGGGGTGCTGGGAAGTCAAGAGACCCAGTACTTC. The rearrangement links TRBV25-1 to TRBJ2-5; D tentatively fits TRBD1 or TRBD2 (6 bases each). V was pared by 6 bases and J by 2 bases, with 19 bases between. The CDR3 covers 16 residues. Germline loops: CDR1 MGHDK, CDR2 SYGVNS.

This clonotype was seen a few times. V and J are TRBV7-3 and TRBJ1-3; 8 positions agree with TRBD1. Germline values: CDR1 SGHTA, CDR2 FQGTGA. V dropped 2 bases and J dropped 1; count of bases not matched to a gene: 7. The CDR3 runs 17 residues. CDR3 nucleotides: TGTGCCAGCAGCTTATATCAGGGGGCTGGTTCTGGAAACACCATATATTTT. The encoded protein is CASSLYQGAGSGNTIYF.

This clonotype was detected many times. The chain carries TRBV12-3 or TRBV12-4 and TRBJ1-2, with D maybe TRBD1 (5 bases). V dropped 5 bases and J dropped 12 bases, with 22 bases sitting between them. This CDR3 contains 14 residues. CDR3 sequence (DNA): TGTGCCAGCAGTCGTGTAGGGGAATGGCTCAGCCACACCTTC. This gives the protein CASSRVGEWLSHTF.

In this sample, this clonotype turned up a few times. The chain has TRBV10-3 and TRBJ1-1; D uncertain. Germline values: CDR1 ENHRY, CDR2 SYGVKD. V lost 11 bases to trimming and J lost 7 bases, with 14 bases between them. The CDR3 spans 11 residues. Written as DNA, the CDR3 is TGTGCCCATGTCGATGCGTTTGAAGCTTTCTTT. This sequence encodes CAHVDAFEAFF.

This clonotype was counted many times. The V gene is TRBV20-1, the J gene TRBJ1-2, with 8 bases that match TRBD1. The junction had 10 bases not matched to a gene; V was cut back by 3 bases and J by 4 bases. This CDR3 has 15 amino acids. CDR1 and CDR2 (germline): DFQATT, SNEGSKA (reference sequence). CDR3 protein: CSASRGGGQGYGYTF. DNA for the CDR3: TGCAGTGCTAGTAGGGGGGGAGGACAGGGCTATGGCTACACCTTC.

Here the CDR3 reads CASSTITGLHYEQYF. CDR3 in DNA: TGTGCCAGCAGCACCATCACAGGGTTGCACTACGAGCAGTACTTC. V gene TRBV11-1 combines with J gene TRBJ2-7, with D possibly matching TRBD1 (6 bases). Germline loops: CDR1 SGHAT, CDR2 FQDESV (reference sequence). The CDR3 consists of 15 residues. Trimming removed 5 bases from V and 3 bases from J, with 17 bases in between.

This clonotype appeared a few times. The V and J genes are TRBV7-2 and TRBJ1-2, with 7 bases lining up with TRBD1. The ends lost 5 bases at V and 4 bases at J; junction bases unmatched: 7. The CDR3 is 14 amino acids. Germline assignment: CDR1 SGHTA and CDR2 FQGNSA. The CDR3 bases are TGTGCCAGCAGCGCTTTGGACAGGCCCTATGGCTACACCTTC. It codes for CASSALDRPYGYTF.

This clonotype was seen ten or more times. The rearrangement joins TRBV2 to TRBJ1-6; D gene unclear. The ends were cut back, 4 bases at V and 5 bases at J, with 9 bases in the middle. Germline CDR1 is SNHLY and CDR2 is FYNNEI. CDR3 length: 14 amino acids. CDR3: CASSVLEDNSPLHF. CDR3 bases: TGTGCCAGCAGTGTCTTAGAGGATAATTCACCCCTCCACTTT. The variable domain in full, completed from reference TRBV2 and TRBJ1-6, reads EPEVTQTPSHQVTQMGQEVILRCVPISNHLYFYWYRQILGQKVEFLVSFYNNEISEKSEIFDDQFSVERPDGSNFTLKIRSTKLEDSAMYFCASSVLEDNSPLHFGNGTRLTVT.

This clonotype was counted only a few times. The chain carries TRBV19 and TRBJ2-2, with D perhaps given as TRBD1 or TRBD2 (5 bases each). The CDR3 sequence is 14 residues long. Looked up from germline, CDR1 is LNHDA and CDR2 is SQIVND (reference sequence). Trimming pared 3 bases from V and 1 base from J, leaving 6 bases between. Written as DNA, the CDR3 is TGTGCCAGTAGTATGAGGGGGAACACCGGGGAGCTGTTTTTT. It codes for CASSMRGNTGELFF.

For this clonotype: One junction end does not reproduce the germline sequence, and a read error may be involved. The chain employs TRBV7-8 and TRBJ2-7; tentatively, D is TRBD1 or TRBD2 (5 bases each). This CDR3 comprises 14 residues. Per the germline V gene, CDR1 is SGHVS and CDR2 is FQNEAQ. As DNA, the CDR3 is TGCGCCAGCAGCCCCGGGGCAGGAGTCTACGAGCAGTACTTC. Translation: CASSPGAGVYEQYF. The full variable domain, its missing parts supplied by reference TRBV7-8 and TRBJ2-7, is GAGVSQSPRYKVAKRGQDVALRCDPISGHVSLFWYQQALGQGPEFLTYFQNEAQLDKSGLPSDRFFAERPEGSVSTLKIQRTQQEDSAVYLCASSPGAGVYEQYFGPGTRLTVT.

A few counts support this clonotype. V and J are TRBV20-1 and TRBJ2-7; the match to TRBD2 covers 8 bases. V was clipped by 3 bases and J by 0 bases; unmatched bases: 1. The CDR3 length is 13 residues. Per germline, CDR1 DFQATT and CDR2 SNEGSKA (reference sequence). Written as DNA, the CDR3 is TGCAGTGCTAGGGGGACTAGCTCCTACGAGCAGTACTTC. Protein product: CSARGTSSYEQYF.

Here the CDR3 reads CASSFYGFGDEQYF. CDR3 bases: TGTGCCAGCAGCTTCTACGGATTTGGGGACGAGCAGTACTTC. This rearrangement joins TRBV5-5 to TRBJ2-7; the D is unclear. The CDR3 contains 14 residues. Deletions cut 2 bases from V and 5 bases from J, with 14 bases between. Germline values: CDR1 SGHKS, CDR2 YYEKEE (reference sequence).

The chain has TRBV9 and TRBJ1-6, with D possibly being TRBD1 (6 bases). The CDR3 extends over 15 amino acids. Trimming shortened V by 4 bases and J by 6 bases, and 14 bases separated the two germline ends. Germline V gene sequence: CDR1 SGDLS, CDR2 YYNGEE. CDR3: CASSTRTASNSPLHF. CDR3 coding DNA: TGTGCCAGCAGCACCAGGACAGCGTCTAATTCACCCCTCCACTTT. The full variable domain, with the rest looked up from reference TRBV9 and TRBJ1-6, is DSGVTQTPKHLITATGQRVTLRCSPRSGDLSVYWYQQSLDQGLQFLIQYYNGEERAKGNILERFSAQQFPDLHSELNLSSLELGDSALYFCASSTRTASNSPLHFGNGTRLTVT.

J is TRBJ2-7 and V is TRBV25-1; TRBD1 might be the D (6 bases). This CDR3 is 15 amino acids long. V lost 6 bases and J lost 3, with 18 bases in between. CDR1 and CDR2 from the germline V gene are MGHDK and SYGVNS. CDR3 in DNA: TGTGCCAGCAGCGGTAAATCCGGGACAAGCTACGAGCAGTACTTC. It encodes CASSGKSGTSYEQYF.

This rearrangement joins TRBV12-3 or TRBV12-4 to TRBJ1-1; D unclear. Trimming removed 3 bases at V and 5 bases at J, with 13 bases between. This CDR3 comprises 14 residues. The CDR3 loop reads CASSLVRGVTEAFF. DNA for the CDR3: TGTGCCAGCAGTTTGGTGCGGGGTGTAACTGAAGCTTTCTTT.

This clonotype appeared many times. The chain employs TRBV10-2 and TRBJ1-2, with 7 bases matching TRBD1. V dropped 2 bases and J dropped 6; count of bases not matched to a gene: 12. Germline lookup yields CDR1 WSHSY and CDR2 SAAADI. The CDR3 totals 16 residues. The CDR3: CASSEPDRDGVDGYTF. CDR3 DNA: TGCGCCAGCAGTGAGCCAGACAGGGACGGCGTCGATGGCTACACCTTC.

This clonotype was seen ten or more times. The V and J genes are TRBV20-1 and TRBJ2-5; no clear D. Deletions cut 6 bases from V and 1 base from J, with 9 bases between. This CDR3 contains 12 residues. CDR1 and CDR2 (germline): DFQATT, SNEGSKA (reference sequence). CDR3 loop: CSASLGQETQYF. The CDR3 DNA is TGCAGTGCCAGTTTAGGCCAAGAGACCCAGTACTTC.

The chain carries TRBV2 and TRBJ2-7; 7 bases line up with TRBD2. The CDR3 consists of 14 residues. In germline, CDR1 is SNHLY, CDR2 FYNNEI. The V segment lost 1 base and the J segment 6 bases; nucleotides outside the gene matches: 6. The CDR3 reads CASSEGTRQLEQYF. The CDR3, as DNA: TGTGCCAGCAGTGAAGGGACTAGACAGCTCGAGCAGTACTTC.

This rearrangement joins TRBV2 to TRBJ2-2, with D perhaps TRBD1 or TRBD2 (5 bases each). Germline assignment: CDR1 SNHLY and CDR2 FYNNEI. V was cut by 11 bases and J by 4 bases, with 14 bases left in between. CDR3 length: 13 residues. This CDR3 is CAGAPGGTGELFF. CDR3 nucleotide sequence: TGTGCCGGGGCCCCCGGAGGCACCGGGGAGCTGTTTTTT.

The genes are TRBV25-1 and TRBJ2-2; D remains ambiguous. Trimming took off 9 bases at V and 6 bases at J, with 14 bases between the two ends. CDR3 size: 13 residues. Germline-derived CDR1 and CDR2 are MGHDK and SYGVNS. DNA of the CDR3: TGTGCCAGTAGTATTGAGGACCCCGGGGAGCTGTTTTTT. Translation gives CASSIEDPGELFF.